The 22 T cell receptor beta chains in this list originate from one sample, sequenced in a study of human T cells and chemical hapten exposure. Specified time point: patch test 1, 2 weeks after DPC sensitization. Stated treatment: therapeutic diphenylcyclopropenone sensitization with weekly scalp DPC. TCRdb re-called the RACE reads with MiXCR, one entry per CDR3 protein. The sample includes around 120,000 distinct CDR3 sequences, 12% seen only once; the top ten take 1.4%. The source material was whole blood, sampled in connection with sensitization to the hapten diphenylcyclopropenone (DPC). These receptors originate from a woman in her forties or fifties with alopecia areata. Some clones in this sample may be carry-over from other donors' samples.

Ten or more counts support this clonotype. Here the CDR3 reads CASSLDGGGRGSTDTQYF. The CDR3 nucleotides are TGTGCCAGCAGCTTGGATGGCGGGGGACGGGGTAGCACAGATACGCAGTATTTT. This chain links TRBV5-4 with TRBJ2-3; TRBD2 matches 7 bases. The CDR3 extends over 18 amino acids. J lost 0 bases, V lost 0 bases, and 10 bases had no gene match. CDR1 and CDR2 from the germline V gene are SGHNT and YYREEE (reference sequence).

This clonotype was observed a handful of times. V is TRBV29-1 and J is TRBJ2-5, with 12 bases matching TRBD2. Germline V CDR1 and CDR2: SQVTM, ANQGSEA. This CDR3 is 14 amino acids long. The V and J ends lost 6 bases and 5 bases, in that order; junction bases with no gene match: 7. The CDR3 bases are TGCAGCGTCGCATCTGGGACTAGCGGGGAGACCCAGTACTTC. Residues: CSVASGTSGETQYF.

This chain links TRBV2 with TRBJ2-2, with a weak D call TRBD1 (6 bases). Looked up from germline, CDR1 is SNHLY and CDR2 is FYNNEI. CDR3 length: 16 amino acids. V was shortened by 2 bases and J by 1 base, with 11 bases between the two germline ends. CDR3 loop: CASSELGTMNTGELFF. The CDR3 DNA reads as TGTGCCAGCAGTGAACTAGGGACAATGAACACCGGGGAGCTGTTTTTT.

This clonotype was detected ten times or more. CDR3 loop: CSVEVPRTGVGYTF. The DNA of the CDR3 is TGCAGCGTTGAAGTCCCCCGGACAGGGGTCGGCTACACCTTC. This rearrangement joins TRBV29-1 to TRBJ1-2; TRBD1 aligns across 9 bases. Germline CDR1 SQVTM, CDR2 ANQGSEA. After removal of 1 base from V and 8 bases from J, the junction contained 8 bases not matched to a gene. CDR3 length: 14 residues. The full variable domain, rest sourced from reference TRBV29-1 and TRBJ1-2, is SAVISQKPSRDICQRGTSLTIQCQVDSQVTMMFWYRQQPGQSLTLIATANQGSEATYESGFVIDKFPISRPNLTFSTLTVSNMSPEDSSIYLCSVEVPRTGVGYTFGSGTRLTVV.

This clonotype was recorded at least ten times. The gene calls are TRBV11-2 and TRBJ1-2, with D possibly TRBD1 on 6 matching bases. This CDR3 spans 14 amino acids. CDR1 and CDR2 from the germline V gene are SGHAT and FQNNGV. The ends were cut back, 5 bases at V and 8 bases at J, with 18 bases in the middle. Here the CDR3 reads CASSLTPGEGGYTF. CDR3 DNA sequence: TGTGCCAGCAGCCTCACGCCAGGGGAGGGCGGCTACACCTTC.

The V call is TRBV28, the J call TRBJ2-6; D gene uncertain. CDR1 and CDR2 from the germline V gene are MDHEN and SYDVKM. This CDR3 comprises 17 residues. V dropped 4 bases and J dropped 0 bases, with 13 bases sitting between them. CDR3 sequence reads: CASSSIGLISGANVLTF. For the CDR3, the DNA is TGTGCCAGCAGTTCCATCGGGTTGATCTCTGGGGCCAACGTCCTGACTTTC.

This clonotype was detected only a few times. This chain links TRBV11-2 with TRBJ1-2; D might be TRBD1 (5 bases). Germline V gene lookup returns CDR1 SGHAT and CDR2 FQNNGV. CDR3 length: 15 amino acids. V dropped 3 bases and J dropped 3 bases, with 14 bases sitting between them. Written as DNA, the CDR3 is TGTGCCAGCAGCTTCGACGGGACTTTCGACTATGGCTACACCTTC. Its translation: CASSFDGTFDYGYTF.

The sample holds many counts of this clonotype. The chain is built from TRBV7-9 and TRBJ2-5, with 10 nucleotides matching TRBD2. Germline lookup yields CDR1 SEHNR and CDR2 FQNEAQ (reference sequence). This CDR3 has 18 amino acids. V was pared by 5 bases and J by 2 bases, with 14 bases of the junction left unmatched. CDR3 coding DNA: TGTGCCAGCAGCCACCCCCCGGGGACTAGCGAATCTCAAGAGACCCAGTACTTC. Its translation is CASSHPPGTSESQETQYF.

This clonotype was recorded many times. This chain joins TRBV29-1 and TRBJ2-2; TRBD1 or TRBD2 may be the D gene (5 bases each). The CDR3 length is 10 residues. The germline V and J ends were trimmed by 6 bases and 9 bases, with 8 bases remaining between them. Per the germline V gene, CDR1 is SQVTM and CDR2 is ANQGSEA. CDR3 region: CSVRDRELFF. DNA of the CDR3: TGCAGCGTCAGGGACCGGGAGCTGTTTTTT.

In this sample, this clonotype turned up a few times. This sequence joins TRBV20-1 and TRBJ1-6; D is perhaps TRBD1 (5 bases). This CDR3 region has 12 residues. With 3 bases removed from V and 9 bases from J, the gap between germline ends came to 9 bases. CDR1 is DFQATT and CDR2 is SNEGSKA in the germline V gene (reference sequence). The CDR3 DNA sequence: TGCAGTGCTAGGGGGCTTACTTCACCCCTCCACTTT. Translating it yields CSARGLTSPLHF.

This clonotype was observed many times. The chain is built from TRBV4-3 and TRBJ2-1; D is possibly TRBD1 (6 bases). The CDR3 extends over 16 amino acids. Germline V gene lookup returns CDR1 LGHNA and CDR2 YSLEER. V lost 1 base, J lost 7 bases, and 17 bases lay in between. The CDR3 spells CASSQALLQGTNEQFF. The CDR3 region has the DNA TGCGCCAGCAGCCAAGCCCTACTACAGGGAACGAATGAGCAGTTCTTC.

The chain combines TRBV15 with TRBJ1-2, with a weak D call TRBD1 (5 bases). CDR3 size: 16 residues. Germline lookup yields CDR1 LNHNV and CDR2 YYDKDF (reference sequence). The V end lost 3 bases, the J end lost 8 bases, and 22 bases lay between the germline ends. In DNA, the CDR3 is TGTGCCACCAGCAGGGGGAACGTACATGGGGCAGGCGGCTACACCTTC. Protein: CATSRGNVHGAGGYTF.

The genes are TRBV18 and TRBJ2-1; TRBD2 agrees at 12 bases. CDR3 length equals 15 residues. The germline V gene encodes CDR1 KGHSH and CDR2 LQKENI. V dropped 3 bases and J dropped 8; count of bases not matched to a gene: 5. In DNA form, the CDR3 reads TGTGCCAGCTCACCGGCTAGCGGGGGGGCGGATGAGCAGTTCTTC. Protein product: CASSPASGGADEQFF.

This clonotype was recorded many times. This chain uses TRBV3-1 with TRBJ1-2; D is possibly TRBD1 (5 bases). Per the germline V gene, CDR1 is LGHDT and CDR2 is YNNKEL (reference sequence). With 1 base removed from V and 2 bases from J, the gap between germline ends came to 11 bases. This CDR3 comprises 15 residues. CDR3 bases: TGTGCCAGCAGCCAAGGGGACCCCGTCAACTATGGCTACACCTTC. Its translation is CASSQGDPVNYGYTF.

This rearrangement joins TRBV20-1 to TRBJ2-1; D unresolved. There are 15 residues in the CDR3. Germline CDR1 and CDR2: DFQATT and SNEGSKA (reference sequence). The germline V and J ends were trimmed by 0 bases and 2 bases, with 11 bases remaining between them. DNA for the CDR3: TGCAGTGCTAGAGATCTGTGGGTTCCCTACAATGAGCAGTTCTTC. Translation gives CSARDLWVPYNEQFF.

This rearrangement joins TRBV5-1 to TRBJ2-7; TRBD2 is a possible D gene (6 bases). Between the trimmed V and J ends, which lost 5 bases and 4 bases, there was a span of 13 bases. Germline lookup yields CDR1 SGHRS and CDR2 YFSETQ. This CDR3 is 13 amino acids long. This CDR3 is CASSRDWAYEQYF. As DNA, the CDR3 is TGCGCCAGCAGTCGGGACTGGGCATACGAGCAGTACTTC.

This chain links TRBV7-6 with TRBJ2-5, with 8 bases lining up with TRBD2. This CDR3 comprises 16 residues. Germline V gene sequence: CDR1 SGHVS, CDR2 FNYEAQ. The V and J ends lost 5 bases and 1 base, in that order; junction bases with no gene match: 9. The CDR3: CASSPRAGVIQETQYF. The CDR3, as DNA: TGTGCCAGCAGCCCCCGAGCGGGAGTCATCCAAGAGACCCAGTACTTC. The full variable domain, rest sourced from reference TRBV7-6 and TRBJ2-5, is GAGVSQSPRYKVTKRGQDVALRCDPISGHVSLYWYRQALGQGPEFLTYFNYEAQQDKSGLPNDRFSAERPEGSISTLTIQRTEQRDSAMYRCASSPRAGVIQETQYFGPGTRLLVL.

The chain couples TRBV28 to TRBJ2-3, with D unresolved. Germline V lookup: CDR1 MDHEN, CDR2 SYDVKM. The germline V and J ends were trimmed by 10 bases and 4 bases, with 15 bases remaining between them. This CDR3 is 13 amino acids long. CDR3 region: CAISNPSPDTQYF. The DNA of the CDR3 is TGTGCCATCTCAAACCCATCTCCAGATACGCAGTATTTT.

This clonotype was seen at least ten times. The chain employs TRBV18 and TRBJ1-5; no definite D call. CDR1 is KGHSH and CDR2 is LQKENI in the germline V gene. The V gene lost 2 bases and the J gene lost 0 bases, with 5 bases spanning the gap. This CDR3 is built from 14 residues. This CDR3 is CASSPKYSNQPQHF. The CDR3 DNA follows: TGTGCCAGCTCACCAAAGTATAGCAATCAGCCCCAGCATTTT.

This clonotype was seen ten or more times. This chain connects TRBV7-2 to TRBJ1-5; D gene unclear. The V end was cut by 5 bases, the J end by 3 bases, with 14 bases between. The CDR3 is made up of 15 amino acids. The germline V gene has CDR1 SGHTA and CDR2 FQGNSA. The chain's CDR3 is CASSLDIPHNQPQHF. The CDR3 DNA reads as TGTGCCAGCAGCCTAGACATTCCCCACAATCAGCCCCAGCATTTT.

This clonotype was seen a handful of times. The junction and the germline gene differ at one end; a read error may be behind it. The chain is built from TRBV11-1 and TRBJ2-5; the D call may be TRBD1 or TRBD2 (5 bases each). Germline CDR1 SGHAT, CDR2 FQDESV (reference sequence). The CDR3 is 12 residues long. The CDR3 protein is CASRRDQETQYF. The CDR3 DNA reads TGTGCCAGCAGACGGGACCAGGAGACCCAGTACTTC.

In this sample, this clonotype turned up a few times. V gene TRBV5-1 combines with J gene TRBJ2-2; no reliable D call. Trimming took 1 base from V and 0 from J, leaving 4 bases between them. The CDR3 has 14 amino acids. In germline, CDR1 is SGHRS, CDR2 YFSETQ. The CDR3 sequence: CASSLYANTGELFF. In DNA form, the CDR3 reads TGCGCCAGCAGCTTGTATGCGAACACCGGGGAGCTGTTTTTT.